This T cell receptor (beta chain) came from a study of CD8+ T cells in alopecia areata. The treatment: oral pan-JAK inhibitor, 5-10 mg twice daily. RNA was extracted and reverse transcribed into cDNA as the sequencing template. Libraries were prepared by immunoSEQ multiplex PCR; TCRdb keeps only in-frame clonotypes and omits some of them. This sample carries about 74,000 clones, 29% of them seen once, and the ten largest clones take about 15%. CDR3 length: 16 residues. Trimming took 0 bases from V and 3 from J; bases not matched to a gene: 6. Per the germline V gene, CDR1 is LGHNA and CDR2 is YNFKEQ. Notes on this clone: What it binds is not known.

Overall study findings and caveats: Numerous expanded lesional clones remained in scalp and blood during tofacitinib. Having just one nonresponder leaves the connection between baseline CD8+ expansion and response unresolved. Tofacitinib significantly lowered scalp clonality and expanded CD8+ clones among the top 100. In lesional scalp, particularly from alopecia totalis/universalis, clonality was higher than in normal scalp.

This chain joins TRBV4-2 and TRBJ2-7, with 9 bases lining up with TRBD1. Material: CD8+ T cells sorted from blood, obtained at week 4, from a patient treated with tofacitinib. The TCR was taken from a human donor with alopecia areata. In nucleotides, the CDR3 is TGTGCCAGCAGCCAAGAGGGACAGGGAGGGAGCTACGAGCAGTACTTC. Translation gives CASSQEGQGGSYEQYF.